This T cell receptor beta chain was observed in a study of regulatory T cells in long-lasting Graves disease. Building of the TCR beta libraries involved iRepertoire HTBI primers and Arm-PCR of CDR3 regions. TCRdb ran MiXCR on the multiplex PCR reads and lists one entry per CDR3 protein. This table has 350,000 to 450,000 distinct CDR3 sequences, about 10% appearing once. Time point defined: newly diagnosed GD, antithyroid drugs for less than 3 months. Preparation of the TCR library used RNA extracted from PBMCs. V was trimmed by 4 bases and J by 0 bases, leaving 11 bases between them. This CDR3 has 15 residues. Germline assignment: CDR1 SGDLS and CDR2 YYNGEE. This sample was also put to use in a study of T cells in Graves' hyperthyroidism and ophthalmopathy. This second study says: RT-PCR in the first round (using the HTBI primer set) targeted the TCR CDR3.

The chain employs TRBV9 and TRBJ2-4, with D unresolved. Here the sequenced sample was peripheral blood mononuclear cells (PBMCs), taken at new diagnosis, from a patient treated with antithyroid drugs. This clonotype originated in a woman between 18 and 30 years old with Graves disease. The CDR3 here is CASSPELGAKNIQYF. CDR3 sequence (DNA): TGTGCCAGCAGCCCGGAACTGGGAGCCAAAAACATTCAGTACTTC.